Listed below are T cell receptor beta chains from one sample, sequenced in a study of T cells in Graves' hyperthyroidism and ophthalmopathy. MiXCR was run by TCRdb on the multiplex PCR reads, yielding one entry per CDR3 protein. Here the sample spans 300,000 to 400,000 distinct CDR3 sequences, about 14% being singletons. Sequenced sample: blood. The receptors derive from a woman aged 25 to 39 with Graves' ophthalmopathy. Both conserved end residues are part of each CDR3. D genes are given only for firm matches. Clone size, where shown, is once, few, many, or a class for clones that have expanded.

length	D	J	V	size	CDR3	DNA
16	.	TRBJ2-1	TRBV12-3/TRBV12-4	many	CASSLAGRGHHNEQFF	TGTGCCAGCAGTTTAGCTGGTAGGGGTCATCACAATGAGCAGTTCTTC
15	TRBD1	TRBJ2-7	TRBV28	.	CASSSSWDSSYEQYF	TGTGCCAGCAGTTCGTCGTGGGACAGCTCCTACGAGCAGTACTTC
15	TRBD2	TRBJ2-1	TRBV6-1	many	CASSFGLAGGNEQFF	TGTGCCAGCAGTTTTGGACTAGCGGGGGGGAATGAGCAGTTCTTC
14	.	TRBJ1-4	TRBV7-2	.	CASSPSGRGGQLFF	TGTGCCAGCAGCCCCTCGGGACGGGGAGGCCAACTGTTTTTT
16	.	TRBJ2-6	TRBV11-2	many	CASSSPRGQRANVLTF	TGTGCCAGCAGCTCCCCCCGGGGGCAGAGGGCCAACGTCCTGACTTTC
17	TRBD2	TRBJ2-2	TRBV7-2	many	CASRKTQGLAYAGELFF	TGTGCCAGCAGAAAGACCCAGGGACTAGCCTACGCCGGGGAGCTGTTTTTT
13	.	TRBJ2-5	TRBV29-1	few	CSVELPGKGTQYF	TGCAGCGTTGAACTTCCTGGAAAGGGGACCCAGTACTTC
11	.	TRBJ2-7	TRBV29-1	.	CSVGQVYEQYF	TGCAGCGTTGGACAGGTCTACGAGCAGTACTTC
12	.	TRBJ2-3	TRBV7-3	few	CAGSLKGDTQYF	TGTGCCGGCAGCTTAAAGGGAGATACGCAGTATTTT
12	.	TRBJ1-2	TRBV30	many	CAWPRGNYGYTF	TGTGCCTGGCCCCGGGGGAACTATGGCTACACCTTC
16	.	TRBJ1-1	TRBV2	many	CASSVRWLGPNTEAFF	TGTGCCAGCAGTGTGCGGTGGCTCGGACCGAACACTGAAGCTTTCTTT
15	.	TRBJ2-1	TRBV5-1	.	CASRHPDRVGNEQFF	TGCGCCAGCCGACACCCCGACCGGGTAGGGAATGAGCAGTTCTTC
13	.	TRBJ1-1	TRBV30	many	CAWSVTMGSGAFF	TGTGCCTGGAGTGTAACCATGGGCTCGGGAGCTTTCTTT
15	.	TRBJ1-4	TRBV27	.	CASRRGGETNEKLFF	TGTGCCAGCCGCCGTGGGGGTGAAACTAATGAAAAACTGTTTTTT
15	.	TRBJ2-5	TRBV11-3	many	CASSLFIRRGQTQYF	TGTGCCAGCAGCTTATTCATCCGGCGCGGACAGACCCAGTACTTC
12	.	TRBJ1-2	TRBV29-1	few	CSCSGRVYGYTF	TGCAGTTGCTCAGGGAGAGTCTATGGCTACACCTTC
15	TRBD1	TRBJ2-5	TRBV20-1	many	CSASQGTGMGETQYF	TGCAGTGCTAGTCAAGGGACAGGGATGGGGGAGACCCAGTACTTC